This entry describes one T cell receptor (beta chain). Its target is not known. Treatment: roughly 10-day PBMC culture with coronavirus spike peptide pools or control peptides (ViraFEST assay). Sequencing of DNA taken from cultured CD4+ T cells relied on the Oncomine TCR Beta short-read assay. MiXCR, applied by TCRdb to the PCR reads, yields one record per CDR3 protein. In the table there are roughly 25,000 distinct CDR3 sequences, approximately 64% of which are singletons. CDR3 length: 16 residues. Germline V gene lookup returns CDR1 DFQATT and CDR2 SNEGSKA (reference sequence). With 1 base clipped from V and 3 bases from J, the junction kept 4 bases outside the gene matches. This record belongs to a study of vaccination and CD4 T cells after COVID-19.

The rearrangement joins TRBV20-1 to TRBJ2-5, with TRBD2 identical over 14 bases. Material: CD4+ T cells from blood, cultured in vitro, obtained after SARS-CoV-2 vaccination. This sequence was found in a human donor who received a COVID-19 vaccine. The CDR3 sequence is CSARGTSGGIEETQYF. The CDR3 region has the DNA TGCAGTGCTAGAGGGACTAGCGGGGGGATAGAAGAGACCCAGTACTTC.